This T cell receptor (beta chain) was identified in a study of long-term antiretroviral therapy in people with HIV. Study outcomes and limitations: Dominant in the repertoire at all time points were clones expanded before ART.

Germline V gene data show CDR1 as SEHNR and CDR2 as FQNEAQ (reference sequence). This CDR3 has 18 residues. V dropped 2 bases and J dropped 2; count of bases not matched to a gene: 11. Treatment of all HIV participants took place in the United States. The assay used was immunoSEQ (version v3.0), run at survey level. Sequencing targeted roughly 35,000-55,000 T-cell genomes per sample. The assay was immunoSEQ multiplex PCR, and TCRdb's table has in-frame clones only and misses some. Among roughly 20,000 clones listed, around 80% were seen once. Remarks on this clone: The antigen is undetermined.

The material was unsorted PBMCs, obtained 1.5 years after starting antiretroviral therapy. The genes are TRBV7-9 and TRBJ1-4, with 7 nucleotides matching TRBD1. This clonotype was obtained from a man aged 25-45 years with HIV. CDR3: CASSLTTGWYETNEKLFF. The CDR3 DNA is TGTGCCAGCAGCTTAACGACAGGGTGGTATGAGACTAATGAAAAACTGTTTTTT.